This TCR beta chain stems from a study of T cell responses to AZD1222 COVID-19 vaccine. Profiling relied on immunoSEQ multiplex PCR, and the TCRdb table lists in-frame clones only, not all of them. Among some 130,000 clones listed, 90% were seen once. This CDR3 has 16 amino acids. Germline CDR1 is MDHEN and CDR2 is SYDVKM. The V end was cut by 7 bases, the J end by 4 bases, with 22 bases between. The starting material was peripheral blood, obtained on day 0 of AZD1222 vaccination. This receptor was obtained from an adult in good health. This chain connects TRBV28 to TRBJ1-2; D unresolved. The CDR3 sequence is CASTPETGGRPYGYTF. In DNA form, the CDR3 reads TGTGCCAGCACCCCTGAGACGGGCGGGAGGCCCTATGGCTACACCTTC.